This TCR beta chain was recovered during a study of cytomegalovirus exposure and HLA in healthy donors (dated by TCRdb to 2016 to 2017). With respect to the entire study: According to an earlier analysis of a few hundred of the donors, 150 million to 200 million T cells yielded 90 million to 130 million unique TCR beta sequences and around 280 Gb of sequence data. About 330 gigabases of sequencing data and 91 million or so unique TCR sequences made up an early release that covered approximately 620 HLA-typed donors. Among the approximately 400 genotyped donors, approximately 76% belonged to the genetic ancestry cluster associated with self-reported Caucasian donors. The study aimed to test whether cataloging public T cell receptors could reveal signatures of past pathogen exposure. Using immunosequencing, the study profiled T cell repertoires from approximately 700 subjects and related those repertoires to cytomegalovirus serostatus. Along with the approximately 700-subject first cohort, a separate validation cohort of over a hundred different subjects was used. To predict cytomegalovirus infection status, the study combined high-throughput TCR immunosequencing, statistical association of individual TCRs with disease status, and machine learning. A later analysis re-analyzed previously published TCR beta repertoires from approximately 670 donors and added high-resolution HLA genotyping to study TCR occurrence patterns. The later analysis used no new phenotypic data to find candidate immune exposures, relying instead on TCR beta sequences and their occurrence across donors. To decide whether each TCR beta V gene segment behaved as functional or pseudogenic, an earlier analysis of some 570 of the donors relied on high-throughput TCR beta sequencing. Donor age, sex, ethnicity and CMV serostatus were collected together with the repertoire data. A later genetic analysis took genome-wide SNP genotypes for about 65% of the 666 donors and used that subset as a discovery cohort. All discovery cohort repertoires had been generated using a single sequencing platform. HLA typing covered class I and class II loci at four-digit resolution. Typing coverage differed by locus: A, B, C, DRB1 and DQB1 were typed in about 629-630 donors, DQA1 in approximately 520, DPA1 in roughly 590, and DPB1 in just under 480. About five DR-DQ haplotypes were handled as single units for association and clustering, since linkage in the cohort was strong. On average, about 240,000 unique TCR beta nucleotide sequences were sequenced per donor among 350 to 400 genotyped donors of the cohort, with 15% to 20% of those sequences being non-productive.

To note about this clone: Its antigen is not yet known. No base-level quality is on record; no much larger clone is a single base apart.

Libraries came from the immunoSEQ multiplex PCR assay. A mixture of 60 forward primers for TCR Vbeta segments and 13 reverse primers for TCR Jbeta segments was used in the multiplex PCR. The CDR3 region of rearranged TCR beta genes was amplified from genomic DNA with a multiplex PCR assay. The amplified TCR beta libraries were sequenced on the Illumina HiSeq System as 87-base-pair reads. Per the authors' processing: A later analysis tallied roughly 76 million unique TCR beta chains across the 666 repertoires, and approximately 9.9 million of those chains were shared by two or more donors. Raw reads were error-corrected and collapsed into unique sequences by a nearest-neighbor algorithm in which closely related sequences were merged to remove PCR and sequencing errors. CDR3 sequences were aligned to IMGT reference sequences to assign V, D and J gene segments. For a sequence to be retained, a match of at least six nucleotides was required to both a V gene segment and a J gene segment. A rearrangement counted as productive if the CDR3 had no stop codons and remained in frame with V and J, and every other rearrangement counted as non-productive. CDR3 was defined according to IMGT convention as the region running from the second conserved V-encoded cysteine to the conserved J-encoded phenylalanine. Sequences without an unambiguous match to a single V gene segment were excluded from the earlier analysis of 500 to 700 of the donors. In an earlier analysis of several hundred of the donors, a V segment was called functional when productive rearrangements were above 56.7%, and segregating when the standard deviation between donors exceeded 5%. A statistical classification framework was built for diagnosing cytomegalovirus status from the catalog of TCR beta chain sequences. In a later analysis, TCR nucleotide sequences were compared against IMGT/GENE-DB human TR gene sequences so that V and J genes could be assigned. In a later analysis, CDR3 sequences and most-parsimonious VDJ recombination scenarios were assigned using the TCRdist pipeline. In a later analysis, each TCR beta chain was defined by its CDR3 amino acid sequence together with its V-gene family, and reads without a unique V-gene family were excluded. In a later analysis, 500 to 650 highly shared, low-generation-probability nucleotide sequences were removed to address suspected cross-contamination and a sequencing artifact. For each public chain, a later analysis derived a clonal expansion index from normalized ranks of inferred template counts within each repertoire. In a later analysis, generation probabilities were computed using a VDJ recombination model fitted to out-of-frame rearrangements, and the results were checked against IGoR. Hypergeometric tests were used in a later analysis to score TCR-TCR, TCR-HLA and TCR-CMV co-occurrence, with a repertoire-size bias correction applied to the TCR pairs. False discovery rates were estimated in a later analysis by permuting HLA or CMV assignments 20 times. A later analysis grouped co-occurring TCRs with DBSCAN, adding TCRdist sequence similarity when clustering within HLA-allele-positive subsets. Repertoires with fewer than 30,000 or more than 120,000 public chains were left out of co-occurrence clustering, as were about 5 repertoires with anomalous nucleotide sharing. TCRdb obtained this table from immuneACCESS and retained in-frame rearrangements with V and J assigned. These tables miss some clones; where compared with another copy, unresolved V genes account for less than half of the shortfall, and the remainder is unexplained. From that table come the V and J calls and clone size; the DNA was used to work out D and trimming. For this sample the table gives fewer than 150,000 clones, of which about 74% were detected only once. The ten largest make up 4.9% of the sample.

The cohort was made up of about 670 healthy bone marrow donors. All cohort members were sampled while nominally healthy, although unrecorded immune exposures were likely present. The donor tested CMV seronegative, placing the donor among the 350 or so seronegative members of the cohort. Every donor gave a peripheral blood sample, and the peripheral blood mononuclear cells from that sample were used for TCR beta sequencing. The Qiagen DNeasy Blood Extraction Kit was used to extract genomic DNA from the blood cell samples. After removal of 0 bases from V and 7 bases from J, the junction retains 2 bases not matched to a gene. Spanning cysteine to phenylalanine, the CDR3 consists of 14 amino acids. Only the CDR3 DNA is retained, 42 bases long and in frame from the first base. CDR1 SGHRS and CDR2 YFSETQ were looked up in the germline V gene. Broader findings and caveats from the paper: Most CMV-associated TCR beta chains appeared to be HLA-restricted in a later analysis, and the HLA associations seemed to be driven largely by CMV exposure. The only immune exposure information available for the cohort was CMV serostatus. In both the original and validation cohorts, the classifier was reported to diagnose cytomegalovirus status with high specificity and sensitivity. A later genetic analysis reported fewer N-insertions in productive TCRs among donors in an Asian-associated ancestry cluster than the roughly 620-donor mean. The sequencing pipeline was judged likely to have produced a cluster of highly shared sequence variants as a technical artifact. An association between a missense DCLRE1C variant and V-gene and J-gene trimming of TCR beta chains was found in a later genetic analysis and replicated in an independent cohort. In this cohort, only TCR beta chains were sequenced, and detectable features were limited by the absence of alpha or paired-chain data. Three of the identified cytomegalovirus-associated TCR beta chains were confirmed in vitro to be specific for cytomegalovirus antigens. Linkage disequilibrium might explain the correlated functional status among segregating V segments, but an unknown experimental factor could not be ruled out. Broadly in line with IMGT annotations, most TCR beta V segments showed up in productive rearrangements about 87% or about 30% of the time in an earlier analysis of 450 to 600 of the donors. A later analysis reported that several top co-occurrence clusters appeared linked to parvovirus B19, influenza, CMV and Epstein-Barr virus. The authors suggested that the approach could potentially be extended to other disease states and immunological phenotypes. Strong co-occurrence of HLA alleles, especially DR and DQ, made assigning TCR associations to individual alleles difficult. Because some donors lacked HLA typing at each locus, the association tests relied only on the typed subset. A later analysis associated 16,951 TCR beta sequences with specific HLA alleles at a false discovery rate of 0.05. While some public TCRs were present in many individuals, most TCR sequences turned up only very rarely across donors. A later analysis found that TCR association rates varied across HLA loci, with DRB1 alleles showing the most associated TCRs and HLA-C alleles the fewest. Because the 87-base-pair reads could not distinguish some IMGT-functional V segments, including TRBV6-2 and TRBV6-3, those segments were excluded. A further reported finding was that TCR beta sequences accurately predicted the HLA-A and HLA-B alleles for most subjects in the first cohort. The study listed 150 to 200 TCR beta chains as associated with cytomegalovirus. Approximately 18 rarely observed V segments, including chromosome 9 orphons, were excluded from the earlier analysis of approximately 500 of the donors because counts were too low. Presence/absence analyses assumed roughly uniform sequencing depth across donors, an assumption that may not hold. In a later analysis, HLA-associated TCR beta chains showed more clonal expansion and lower generation probabilities than non-associated chains that were equally common.

The sequencing sample was made of PBMCs. The clonotype originates from a woman aged 45-60 years in good health and CMV-seronegative. In this chain, TRBV5-1 is recombined with TRBJ2-1, with 9 bases aligning to TRBD1. The CDR3 in this case is CASSLEDRGNEQFF. Here is the DNA: TGCGCCAGCAGCTTGGAGGACAGGGGAAATGAGCAGTTCTTC.